The T cell receptor (beta chain) described here comes from a study of blood T cell repertoires in COVID-19. Profiled with immunoSEQ multiplex PCR; TCRdb holds only in-frame clones, not every one. The table has fewer than 350,000 clones, about 88% seen once; the top ten hold roughly a tenth. The length of the CDR3 is 13 residues. Germline trimming cut 5 bases from V and 1 base from J; bases unmatched to any gene: 3. The germline V gene has CDR1 SQVTM and CDR2 ANQGSEA. Two negative PCRs, clearance, or symptom resolution had been documented for recovered Cohort 3 donors. This sequence was found in a woman aged 40 to 55 who had recovered from COVID-19. The V gene is TRBV29-1, the J gene TRBJ2-3; 7 nucleotides line up with TRBD1. Source material: PBMCs or T cells enriched from blood (not recorded which). CDR3 amino acids: CSVLGQGTDTQYF. CDR3 nucleotide sequence: TGCAGCGTTCTAGGACAGGGCACAGATACGCAGTATTTT.